The 12 T cell receptor beta chains given below trace back to one sample, sequenced in a study of CXCR3-negative and CXCR3-positive naive CD8 T cells. cDNA libraries for TRB were generated by 5' RACE incorporating UMI labels. Reprocessing the 5' RACE reads, TCRdb reports a single entry for every CDR3 protein and omits DNA. Its clone listing holds fewer than 80,000 distinct CDR3 sequences. Material: naive CXCR3- CD8+ T cells from blood. The subset denotes: CD45RO-CCR7+CD27+CD95- naive CD8+ T cells lacking CXCR3 (TNR3-). The receptors derive from a human donor in good health. Some clones in this sample may be carry-over from other donors' samples.

This sequence joins TRBV29-1 and TRBJ2-2; the D call from TCRdb, TRBD1, cannot be confirmed without DNA. Germline V gene data show CDR1 as SQVTM and CDR2 as ANQGSEA. This CDR3 contains 15 residues. Here the CDR3 reads CSVEDTAGVTGELFF.

The genes are TRBV27 and TRBJ2-7. The CDR3 loop spans 14 amino acids. Germline loops: CDR1 MNHEY, CDR2 SMNVEV (reference sequence). The CDR3 loop is CASSSGSYSDEQYF.

The V and J genes are TRBV12-3 or TRBV12-4 and TRBJ2-1. The CDR3 loop spans 15 amino acids. This CDR3 is CASRLAKNSYNEQFF.

V and J are TRBV7-2 and TRBJ2-1. Per germline, CDR1 SGHTA and CDR2 FQGNSA. The CDR3 is 11 amino acids. The CDR3 sequence is CASSIIGEQFF.

The chain employs TRBV7-9 and TRBJ2-1. The CDR3 spans 12 residues. In germline, CDR1 is SEHNR, CDR2 FQNEAQ (reference sequence). CDR3 residues: CASSSPWGEQFF. Full variable domain (remainder filled in from reference TRBV7-9 and TRBJ2-1): DTGVSQNPRHKITKRGQNVTFRCDPISEHNRLYWYRQTLGQGPEFLTYFQNEAQLEKSRLLSDRFSAERPKGSFSTLEIQRTEQGDSAMYLCASSSPWGEQFFGPGTRLTVL.

The chain uses TRBV7-9 and TRBJ2-2; TCRdb outputs TRBD2, but without DNA this stays unchecked. There are 15 residues in the CDR3. Per germline, CDR1 SEHNR and CDR2 FQNEAQ (reference sequence). CDR3 region: CASRPTGLDTGELFF.

This chain joins TRBV28 and TRBJ2-7. Germline lookup yields CDR1 MDHEN and CDR2 SYDVKM. The CDR3 length is 14 residues. The CDR3 region is CAATSTGIRYEQYF.

The chain combines TRBV29-1 with TRBJ2-1; TCRdb reports TRBD1, a call that lacks DNA to check it against. Germline V lookup: CDR1 SQVTM, CDR2 ANQGSEA. The CDR3 runs to 13 residues. CDR3 loop: CSVLDPGGNEQFF.

This chain's CDR3 is CASSEPAIDGDEQFF. The chain is built from TRBV2 and TRBJ2-1; TCRdb lists TRBD2, though no DNA is available to test this call. This CDR3 is 15 amino acids long. Germline loops: CDR1 SNHLY, CDR2 FYNNEI.

The V gene is TRBV27, the J gene TRBJ1-1; the D call of TRBD1 rests on TCRdb alone, since no DNA is present to check it. CDR1 is MNHEY, CDR2 SMNVEV, per germline (reference sequence). CDR3 length equals 13 residues. The chain's CDR3 is CASSWNQGTEAFF.

V usage is TRBV23-1 and J usage is TRBJ2-1; without DNA, the TCRdb call of TRBD1 cannot be checked. TRBV23-1 is an ORF; its function is uncertain. This CDR3 comprises 15 residues. CDR3 sequence reads: CASSQPPGGENEQFF.

CDR3 sequence: CASMITGTGVADTQYF. This chain joins TRBV5-1 and TRBJ2-3; TCRdb outputs TRBD1, but without DNA this stays unchecked. Germline CDR1 SGHRS, CDR2 YFSETQ. CDR3 size: 16 residues.